The 31 T cell receptor beta chains presented below share a single source sample, sequenced in a study of T-cell reconstitution after alpha-beta-depleted transplantation in children. Unique molecular identifiers tagged the TCRbeta library. Each CDR3 protein is one row after TCRdb ran MiXCR on the PCR reads. The sample includes approximately 350,000 distinct CDR3 sequences, around 10% of them seen just once. This specimen was PBMCs from the stem cell graft donor, taken from the stem cell graft. The receptors here all came from a human donor who donated a stem cell graft to a child with acute lymphoblastic leukemia.

This clonotype has a count of ten or more. This CDR3 reads CASSRYISKSTNEKLFF. CDR3 nucleotide sequence: TGCGCCAGCAGCCGTTACATAAGCAAATCAACTAATGAAAAACTGTTTTTT. The rearrangement links TRBV4-3 to TRBJ1-4; D remains unclear. The length of the CDR3 is 17 residues. In germline, CDR1 is LGHNA, CDR2 YSLEER. V was trimmed by 4 bases and J by 0 bases, leaving 15 bases between them.

The rearrangement uses TRBV5-6 and TRBJ2-7; 8 bases agree with TRBD2. V shed 3 bases, J shed 3 bases, and the junction held 5 bases outside the gene matches. The CDR3 is 14 residues long. Germline V lookup: CDR1 SGHDT, CDR2 YYEEEE. CDR3 loop: CASSYLAGYYEQYF. CDR3 nucleotide sequence: TGTGCCAGCAGCTACCTAGCGGGTTACTACGAGCAGTACTTC.

This chain connects TRBV20-1 to TRBJ2-5; D remains ambiguous. Germline lookup yields CDR1 DFQATT and CDR2 SNEGSKA (reference sequence). The CDR3 totals 10 residues. The V end was cut by 6 bases, the J end by 4 bases, with 6 bases between. DNA of the CDR3: TGCAGTGCCACTCGAGAGACCCAGTACTTC. Its protein product is CSATRETQYF.

This chain links TRBV28 with TRBJ1-6; tentative D call: TRBD1 (6 bases). Germline V gives CDR1 MDHEN, CDR2 SYDVKM. Trimming cost V 6 bases and J 7 bases, with 13 bases left between them. The CDR3 covers 14 residues. The CDR3 DNA reads TGTGCCAGCAGCTTCAGGGGCGGGAATTCACCCCTCCACTTT. It codes for CASSFRGGNSPLHF.

Ten or more counts support this clonotype. The genes are TRBV18 and TRBJ2-1; 10 bases map to TRBD1. CDR3 length equals 16 residues. Germline assignment: CDR1 KGHSH and CDR2 LQKENI. J gave up 2 bases and V 5 bases, and 6 bases lay outside the gene matches. DNA of the CDR3: TGTGCCAGCTCAACAACCGGGACAGGGGCCTACAATGAGCAGTTCTTC. Encoded protein: CASSTTGTGAYNEQFF.

CDR3 nucleotides: TGTGCCGGACAGGGGGCTGGAAATCAGCCCCAGCATTTT. Protein: CAGQGAGNQPQHF. This chain joins TRBV7-9 and TRBJ1-5, with 11 bases that match TRBD1. CDR1 and CDR2 from the germline V gene are SEHNR and FQNEAQ (reference sequence). V lost 11 bases and J lost 4; bases outside the gene matches: 4. The CDR3 contains 13 residues.

In its sample, this clonotype was seen a few times. The chain recombines TRBV24-1 with TRBJ2-2, with D possibly TRBD2 on 6 matching bases. The CDR3 is 13 amino acids. The V and J ends lost 9 bases and 2 bases respectively, with 9 bases between them. Looked up from germline, CDR1 is KGHDR and CDR2 is SFDVKD. The CDR3 reads CATGLFNTGELFF. The CDR3 DNA reads TGTGCCACCGGACTATTTAACACCGGGGAGCTGTTTTTT.

V and J are TRBV11-2 and TRBJ1-2; TRBD1 agrees at 8 bases. The J segment lost 5 bases and the V segment lost 5 bases, leaving 10 bases of the junction unmatched. This CDR3 region has 15 residues. Germline V lookup: CDR1 SGHAT, CDR2 FQNNGV. The CDR3 DNA reads as TGTGCCAGCAGCCCTACGGACAGGGTCTTTTATGGCTACACCTTC. It specifies CASSPTDRVFYGYTF. Drawing the rest from reference TRBV11-2 and TRBJ1-2, the complete variable domain is EAGVAQSPRYKIIEKRQSVAFWCNPISGHATLYWYQQILGQGPKLLIQFQNNGVVDDSQLPKDRFSAERLKGVDSTLKIQPAKLEDSAVYLCASSPTDRVFYGYTFGSGTRLTVV.

This clonotype appeared many times. The chain is built from TRBV12-3 or TRBV12-4 and TRBJ2-3; D remains unclear. The CDR3 has 14 residues. Between the trimmed V and J ends, which lost 4 bases and 1 base, there was a span of 9 bases. The chain's CDR3 is CASSWAARTDTQYF. In DNA, the CDR3 is TGTGCCAGCAGTTGGGCGGCCCGCACAGATACGCAGTATTTT.

Only a few counts were recorded for this clonotype. V and J are TRBV7-2 and TRBJ1-3; no reliable D call. The V end was cut by 8 bases, the J end by 1 base, with 12 bases between. This CDR3 spans 14 amino acids. Germline CDR1 reads SGHTA; CDR2 reads FQGNSA. CDR3 residues: CASSGAPSGNTIYF. Written as DNA, the CDR3 is TGTGCCAGCTCCGGAGCCCCGTCTGGAAACACCATATATTTT. Based on the CDR3 plus reference TRBV7-2 and TRBJ1-3, the full variable domain is GAGVSQSPSNKVTEKGKDVELRCDPISGHTALYWYRQSLGQGLEFLIYFQGNSAPDKSGLPSDRFSAERTGGSVSTLTIQRTQQEDSAVYLCASSGAPSGNTIYFGEGSWLTVV.

The CDR3 DNA reads as TGTGCCAGCAGTCCCCGGGGAGGCCACTACGAGCAGTACTTC. It yields the protein CASSPRGGHYEQYF. The chain couples TRBV28 to TRBJ2-7; tentative D call: TRBD2 (6 bases). CDR3 size: 14 residues. Trimming pared 5 bases from V and 3 bases from J, leaving 14 bases between. Germline V lookup: CDR1 MDHEN, CDR2 SYDVKM.

There are a few counts of this clonotype. This chain links TRBV4-1 with TRBJ1-1, with D perhaps matching TRBD1 (6 bases). V was clipped by 0 bases and J by 1 base, with 9 bases between them. The CDR3 is 15 amino acids. Germline-derived CDR1 and CDR2 are MGHRA and YSYEKL. In DNA, the CDR3 is TGCGCCAGCAGCCAAGAGTTAGGGGGGAACACTGAAGCTTTCTTT. It specifies CASSQELGGNTEAFF.

A few counts support this clonotype. The genes are TRBV27 and TRBJ2-1; D gene ambiguous. This CDR3 has 13 residues. Germline values: CDR1 MNHEY, CDR2 SMNVEV (reference sequence). Deletions cut 7 bases from V and 8 bases from J, with 15 bases between. In DNA form, the CDR3 reads TGTGCCAGCACGCTCGCCCCCGAATATGAGCAGTTCTTC. Its protein product is CASTLAPEYEQFF.

This clonotype was counted between two and nine times. The chain couples TRBV5-6 to TRBJ1-5, with unresolved D. V lost 0 bases and J lost 3, with 13 bases in between. The CDR3 has 16 amino acids. Germline V gives CDR1 SGHDT, CDR2 YYEEEE. CDR3 protein: CASSLAAEGHNQPQHF. DNA of the CDR3: TGTGCCAGCAGCTTGGCTGCAGAAGGGCACAATCAGCCCCAGCATTTT. Drawing the rest from reference TRBV5-6 and TRBJ1-5, the complete variable domain is DAGVTQSPTHLIKTRGQQVTLRCSPKSGHDTVSWYQQALGQGPQFIFQYYEEEERQRGNFPDRFSGHQFPNYSSELNVNALLLGDSALYLCASSLAAEGHNQPQHFGDGTRLSIL.

In this sample, this clonotype turned up a few times. The V and J genes are TRBV7-9 and TRBJ1-1; TRBD1 matches 10 bases. The CDR3 sequence is 12 residues long. In germline, CDR1 is SEHNR, CDR2 FQNEAQ (reference sequence). V shed 6 bases and J 6 bases; nucleotides not matched to a gene: 1. The CDR3 nucleotides read TGTGCCAGCAGAGACAGGGGGCCTGAAGCTTTCTTT. It translates to CASRDRGPEAFF.

In its sample, this clonotype was seen a few times. V is TRBV7-2 and J is TRBJ2-5; a weak D match, TRBD1 (5 bases). The germline V and J ends were trimmed by 0 bases and 6 bases, with 11 bases remaining between them. The germline V gene has CDR1 SGHTA and CDR2 FQGNSA. The CDR3 loop spans 14 amino acids. CDR3 residues: CASSLADTSKTQYF. The CDR3, as DNA: TGTGCCAGCAGCTTAGCGGACACCTCGAAGACCCAGTACTTC.

The sample holds many counts of this clonotype. This sequence joins TRBV7-2 and TRBJ2-3, with 13 bases aligning to TRBD2. The J segment lost 5 bases and the V segment lost 5 bases, leaving 4 bases of the junction unmatched. Germline loops: CDR1 SGHTA, CDR2 FQGNSA. The CDR3 has 15 residues. The CDR3 region is CASSGTSGTEDTQYF. In nucleotides, the CDR3 is TGTGCCAGCAGCGGGACTAGCGGGACAGAAGATACGCAGTATTTT.

The rearrangement links TRBV5-1 to TRBJ2-1; TRBD1 matches at 8 bases. CDR3 length equals 14 residues. J gave up 8 bases and V 1 base, and 5 bases lay outside the gene matches. The germline gives CDR1 SGHRS, CDR2 YFSETQ. CDR3 sequence: CASSLPDRVHEQFF. The CDR3 bases are TGCGCCAGCAGCTTGCCGGACAGGGTGCATGAGCAGTTCTTC.

The chain has TRBV28 and TRBJ2-7; 14 bases agree with TRBD2. Germline V gives CDR1 MDHEN, CDR2 SYDVKM. The V gene end was trimmed by 5 bases and the J gene end by 6 bases; junction bases not matched to a gene: 6. This CDR3 is 15 amino acids long. This CDR3 reads CASSTPGLAGVEQYF. The CDR3 nucleotides are TGTGCCAGCAGTACCCCGGGACTAGCGGGAGTCGAGCAGTACTTC.

The chain is built from TRBV7-9 and TRBJ1-4; a weak D match, TRBD1 (5 bases). Trimming took 6 bases from V and 4 from J, leaving 18 bases between them. Germline CDR1 SEHNR, CDR2 FQNEAQ (reference sequence). CDR3 length equals 16 residues. The CDR3 region is CASRKAGGEYNEKLFF. In DNA, the CDR3 is TGTGCCAGCAGGAAAGCCGGGGGGGAGTATAATGAAAAACTGTTTTTT.

This sequence joins TRBV7-2 and TRBJ2-5, with TRBD2 matching over 12 bases. Per the germline V gene, CDR1 is SGHTA and CDR2 is FQGNSA. After removal of 3 bases from V and 4 bases from J, the junction contained 9 bases not matched to a gene. This CDR3 is 17 amino acids long. CDR3 protein: CASSFSSGRGWRETQYF. The CDR3 bases are TGTGCCAGCAGCTTCTCTAGCGGGAGGGGTTGGAGAGAGACCCAGTACTTC. The full variable domain, rest sourced from reference TRBV7-2 and TRBJ2-5, is GAGVSQSPSNKVTEKGKDVELRCDPISGHTALYWYRQSLGQGLEFLIYFQGNSAPDKSGLPSDRFSAERTGGSVSTLTIQRTQQEDSAVYLCASSFSSGRGWRETQYFGPGTRLLVL.

There are many counts of this clonotype. The chain has TRBV27 and TRBJ2-7; TRBD2 is a possible D gene (5 bases). V dropped 8 bases and J dropped 6 bases, with 23 bases sitting between them. CDR3 length: 15 residues. Per the germline V gene, CDR1 is MNHEY and CDR2 is SMNVEV (reference sequence). CDR3 bases: TGTGCCAGCGCCCTACTTGGACTCGCTCCTACCGAGCAGTACTTC. Translation gives CASALLGLAPTEQYF.

This clonotype was seen a few times. The chain has TRBV6-1 and TRBJ2-2; possibly TRBD2 for D (7 bases). Trimming removed 4 bases from V and 7 bases from J, with 13 bases in between. This CDR3 is built from 14 residues. In germline, CDR1 is MNHNS, CDR2 SASEGT. CDR3 residues: CASSVGGRVGELFF. DNA of the CDR3: TGTGCCAGCAGTGTCGGGGGGCGGGTCGGGGAGCTGTTTTTT.

This clonotype was recorded a few times. The rearrangement links TRBV5-1 to TRBJ2-7; D is possibly TRBD1 or TRBD2 (5 bases each). CDR1 is SGHRS, CDR2 YFSETQ, per germline. The CDR3 length is 15 residues. Trimming pared 3 bases from V and 3 bases from J, leaving 16 bases between. In DNA form, the CDR3 reads TGCGCCAGCAGCTCTACAGGCGGGCAGGGCTACGAGCAGTACTTC. It codes for CASSSTGGQGYEQYF.

In its sample, this clonotype was seen a few times. The J gene is TRBJ2-6, the V gene TRBV29-1; no firm D call. This CDR3 has 14 amino acids. V lost 4 bases and J 0 bases, leaving 7 bases between the germline ends. The V gene's germline CDR1 is SQVTM and CDR2 ANQGSEA. CDR3 amino acids: CSVGTTSGANVLTF. The CDR3 DNA follows: TGCAGCGTTGGGACCACCTCTGGGGCCAACGTCCTGACTTTC. The entire variable domain, with the rest obtained from reference TRBV29-1 and TRBJ2-6, is as follows: SAVISQKPSRDICQRGTSLTIQCQVDSQVTMMFWYRQQPGQSLTLIATANQGSEATYESGFVIDKFPISRPNLTFSTLTVSNMSPEDSSIYLCSVGTTSGANVLTFGAGSRLTVL.

This clonotype was observed many times. This chain links TRBV20-1 with TRBJ2-7; 9 nucleotides match TRBD1. The CDR3 spans 16 residues. V was pared by 3 bases and J by 6 bases, with 15 bases of the junction left unmatched. Germline V gene data show CDR1 as DFQATT and CDR2 as SNEGSKA (reference sequence). This chain's CDR3 is CSASRGGGQGGSEQYF. DNA of the CDR3: TGCAGTGCTAGCCGGGGAGGGGGACAGGGTGGATCCGAGCAGTACTTC.

Points on this clonotype: Without the conserved terminal phenylalanine or tryptophan, this CDR3 likely stems from a read error. This chain connects TRBV28 to TRBJ2-7, with unresolved D. V lost 2 bases and J lost 1, with 3 bases in between. From germline, CDR1 is MDHEN and CDR2 SYDVKM. This CDR3 has 12 residues. The CDR3 bases are TGTGCCAGCAGTTTAGGTTCCTACGAGCAGTACTTA. Amino acid sequence: CASSLGSYEQYL.

The genes are TRBV20-1 and TRBJ2-3; D perhaps matches TRBD2 (6 bases). The CDR3 runs 14 residues. Germline CDR1 and CDR2: DFQATT and SNEGSKA (reference sequence). V lost 6 bases, J lost 2 bases, and 15 bases lay in between. The CDR3 sequence is CSARTGDLTDTQYF. DNA of the CDR3: TGCAGTGCCCGAACGGGAGATCTCACAGATACGCAGTATTTT.

In its sample, this clonotype was seen many times. The gene calls are TRBV5-1 and TRBJ2-7; TRBD1 is a possible D gene (6 bases). Trimming removed 3 bases at V and 5 bases at J, with 12 bases between. The CDR3 is made up of 13 amino acids. Germline loops: CDR1 SGHRS, CDR2 YFSETQ. CDR3: CASSWDISHEQYF. For the CDR3, the DNA is TGCGCCAGCAGCTGGGACATATCCCACGAGCAGTACTTC.

There are a few counts of this clonotype. V gene TRBV9 combines with J gene TRBJ2-5, with 8 positions matching TRBD2. V lost 3 bases to trimming and J lost 4 bases; unmatched junction nucleotides: 8. Per the germline V gene, CDR1 is SGDLS and CDR2 is YYNGEE. This CDR3 region has 15 residues. The CDR3: CASSGSGSSLETQYF. DNA of the CDR3: TGTGCCAGCAGCGGGAGCGGGAGTTCCCTAGAGACCCAGTACTTC. The full variable domain, with the rest looked up from reference TRBV9 and TRBJ2-5, is DSGVTQTPKHLITATGQRVTLRCSPRSGDLSVYWYQQSLDQGLQFLIQYYNGEERAKGNILERFSAQQFPDLHSELNLSSLELGDSALYFCASSGSGSSLETQYFGPGTRLLVL.

This rearrangement joins TRBV12-3 or TRBV12-4 to TRBJ2-1, with D uncertain. The CDR3 totals 17 residues. Trimming shortened V by 1 base and J by 6 bases, and 19 bases separated the two germline ends. The CDR3 region is CASSLGVWQYSANEQFF. DNA of the CDR3: TGTGCCAGCAGTTTAGGCGTTTGGCAGTACTCGGCCAATGAGCAGTTCTTC.